A single sample is the source of the 20 T cell receptor beta chains below, sequenced in a study of blood T cell repertoires in COVID-19. The repertoire was sequenced with immunoSEQ multiplex PCR; TCRdb's copy has only in-frame clones and lacks some. Among about 160,000 clones, around 84% were seen once, and the ten largest hold about 1%. The sample consisted of peripheral blood. The source is a man between 40 and 49 years old with acute or convalescent COVID-19.

Here the CDR3 DNA reads TGTGCCAGCAGCGCCGGGTCGTCAGGGGGTATCCAAGAGACCCAGTACTTC. Protein product: CASSAGSSGGIQETQYF. The rearrangement joins TRBV9 to TRBJ2-5; 7 bases match TRBD1. V shed 3 bases, J shed 1 base, and the junction held 12 bases outside the gene matches. From germline, CDR1 is SGDLS and CDR2 YYNGEE. This CDR3 has 17 residues. The variable domain in full, completed from reference TRBV9 and TRBJ2-5, reads DSGVTQTPKHLITATGQRVTLRCSPRSGDLSVYWYQQSLDQGLQFLIQYYNGEERAKGNILERFSAQQFPDLHSELNLSSLELGDSALYFCASSAGSSGGIQETQYFGPGTRLLVL.

This chain connects TRBV6-5 to TRBJ1-2; 10 bases map to TRBD1. Unmatched junction bases numbered 5, after V lost 6 bases and J lost 7 bases. CDR1 is MNHEY, CDR2 SVGAGI, per germline. The CDR3 extends over 13 amino acids. The chain's CDR3 is CASSPGQGVGYTF. The DNA for the CDR3 is TGTGCCAGCAGCCCAGGACAGGGGGTTGGCTACACCTTC.

The gene calls are TRBV18 and TRBJ1-4; tentative D call: TRBD1 (5 bases). Trimming cost V 1 base and J 2 bases, with 14 bases left between them. The germline V gene encodes CDR1 KGHSH and CDR2 LQKENI. The CDR3 sequence is 17 residues long. The CDR3 bases are TGTGCCAGCTCACCACGCCAGGGTAGTGGGACTAATGAAAAACTGTTTTTT. It encodes CASSPRQGSGTNEKLFF.

The CDR3 protein is CASSPLQPNYGYTF. Written as DNA, the CDR3 is TGTGCCAGCAGCCCGTTACAGCCTAACTATGGCTACACCTTC. The chain links TRBV5-6 to TRBJ1-2; D not certain. In germline, CDR1 is SGHDT, CDR2 YYEEEE. Between the trimmed V and J ends, which lost 4 bases and 0 bases, there was a span of 10 bases. This CDR3 spans 14 amino acids.

This chain connects TRBV7-2 to TRBJ2-7; the D gene is possibly TRBD1 (5 bases). Germline V lookup: CDR1 SGHTA, CDR2 FQGNSA. The length of the CDR3 is 12 residues. V was pared by 5 bases and J by 6 bases, with 11 bases between. The CDR3 DNA reads as TGTGCCAGCAGCCGCCCAACAGGCGAGCAGTACTTC. Encoded protein: CASSRPTGEQYF.

For the CDR3, the DNA is TGTGCCAGCAGCCAAGGTTCTGCAGGGCCAGGAGAGACCCAGTACTTC. Amino acid sequence: CASSQGSAGPGETQYF. The J gene is TRBJ2-5, the V gene TRBV4-2, with D possibly TRBD1 on 5 matching bases. With 1 base removed from V and 4 bases from J, the gap between germline ends came to 16 bases. CDR1 is LGHNA and CDR2 is YNFKEQ in the germline V gene. This CDR3 has 16 residues.

The chain employs TRBV7-8 and TRBJ1-2, with D hard to call. The CDR3 totals 17 residues. Trimming removed 1 base from V and 7 bases from J, with 22 bases in between. Germline V lookup: CDR1 SGHVS, CDR2 FQNEAQ. For the CDR3, the DNA is TGTGCCAGCAGCTTAGAGTTATATCACAGATTCCCTACTGGCTACACCTTC. Translating gives CASSLELYHRFPTGYTF.

The V call is TRBV27, the J call TRBJ1-2, with D hard to call. The CDR3 runs to 13 residues. The V gene lost 9 bases and the J gene lost 4 bases, with 15 bases spanning the gap. CDR1 and CDR2 from the germline V gene are MNHEY and SMNVEV (reference sequence). This CDR3 is CASRKDGFYGYTF. CDR3 coding DNA: TGTGCCAGTCGGAAAGACGGGTTCTATGGCTACACCTTC.

This chain connects TRBV10-3 to TRBJ1-1, with 10 bases aligning to TRBD1. CDR3 length: 15 amino acids. CDR1 is ENHRY and CDR2 is SYGVKD in the germline V gene. V trimming: 6 bases; J trimming: 3 bases; junction bases outside the gene matches: 7. The CDR3 here is CAISFTGTGDTEAFF. For the CDR3, the DNA is TGTGCCATCAGCTTTACCGGGACAGGGGACACTGAAGCTTTCTTT.

The chain carries TRBV25-1 and TRBJ1-6; the D is unclear. V lost 3 bases and J 7 bases, leaving 16 bases between the germline ends. The CDR3 covers 16 residues. Germline values: CDR1 MGHDK, CDR2 SYGVNS. The CDR3 sequence is CASSEGRARRNSPLHF. The CDR3 DNA reads as TGTGCCAGCAGTGAGGGCCGGGCGCGGAGGAATTCACCCCTCCACTTT.

J is TRBJ2-3 and V is TRBV9; the match to TRBD1 covers 7 bases. This CDR3 has 16 residues. Germline V gives CDR1 SGDLS, CDR2 YYNGEE. V lost 3 bases to trimming and J lost 6 bases; unmatched junction nucleotides: 13. CDR3 in amino acids: CASSDSGTESRDTQYF. The CDR3 nucleotides read TGTGCCAGCAGCGACTCCGGGACAGAATCTCGGGATACGCAGTATTTT. Looking up the rest from reference TRBV9 and TRBJ2-3 gives the full variable domain: DSGVTQTPKHLITATGQRVTLRCSPRSGDLSVYWYQQSLDQGLQFLIQYYNGEERAKGNILERFSAQQFPDLHSELNLSSLELGDSALYFCASSDSGTESRDTQYFGPGTRLTVL.

This chain joins TRBV5-4 and TRBJ1-2, with unresolved D. CDR1 is SGHNT and CDR2 is YYREEE in the germline V gene (reference sequence). The V gene lost 0 bases and the J gene lost 8 bases, with 5 bases spanning the gap. The CDR3 spans 11 residues. DNA of the CDR3: TGTGCCAGCAGCTTGGATCGGGGCTACACCTTC. Translating gives CASSLDRGYTF.

V is TRBV7-9 and J is TRBJ1-1, with D unclear. Trimming left V 1 base short and J 1 base short, with 10 bases between. The CDR3 loop spans 15 amino acids. Per germline, CDR1 SEHNR and CDR2 FQNEAQ (reference sequence). The CDR3 DNA follows: TGTGCCAGCAGCTTAGTGACGGGAACGAACACTGAAGCTTTCTTT. Amino acids: CASSLVTGTNTEAFF. Full variable domain (remainder filled in from reference TRBV7-9 and TRBJ1-1): DTGVSQNPRHKITKRGQNVTFRCDPISEHNRLYWYRQTLGQGPEFLTYFQNEAQLEKSRLLSDRFSAERPKGSFSTLEIQRTEQGDSAMYLCASSLVTGTNTEAFFGQGTRLTVV.

V gene TRBV6-5 combines with J gene TRBJ1-1; tentatively, D is TRBD1 (6 bases). The germline gives CDR1 MNHEY, CDR2 SVGAGI. V was shortened by 4 bases and J by 2 bases, with 11 bases between the two germline ends. The length of the CDR3 is 14 residues. The CDR3 here is CASSSIQGNTEAFF. The CDR3 nucleotides read TGTGCCAGCAGTTCTATACAGGGAAACACTGAAGCTTTCTTT.

The V gene is TRBV28, the J gene TRBJ1-4, with 7 bases fitting TRBD1. Germline lookup yields CDR1 MDHEN and CDR2 SYDVKM. The CDR3 spans 13 residues. After removal of 7 bases from V and 6 bases from J, the junction contained 5 bases not matched to a gene. CDR3 nucleotides: TGTGCCAGCAACCGGGACAGACATGAAAAACTGTTTTTT. This gives the protein CASNRDRHEKLFF.

The chain is built from TRBV7-6 and TRBJ2-3; TRBD2 is a possible D gene (7 bases). Germline CDR1 is SGHVS and CDR2 is FNYEAQ. V lost 5 bases, J lost 5 bases, and 26 bases lay in between. The CDR3 length is 18 residues. CDR3 residues: CASSPYGGAGSPGDTQYF. The CDR3 bases are TGTGCCAGCAGCCCGTATGGGGGGGCGGGTTCACCGGGAGATACGCAGTATTTT.

The chain links TRBV5-1 to TRBJ1-4; a weak D match, TRBD1 (6 bases). V gave up 3 bases and J gave up 4 bases, with 7 bases separating them. The V gene's germline CDR1 is SGHRS and CDR2 YFSETQ. This CDR3 comprises 13 residues. In nucleotides, the CDR3 is TGCGCCAGCAGCTCAGGGGTTAATGAAAAACTGTTTTTT. The encoded protein is CASSSGVNEKLFF.

V gene TRBV6-1 combines with J gene TRBJ2-3, with 12 bases identical to TRBD2. CDR1 is MNHNS and CDR2 is SASEGT in the germline V gene. The CDR3 is 17 amino acids. After removal of 4 bases from V and 2 bases from J, the junction contained 7 bases not matched to a gene. The CDR3 DNA sequence: TGTGCCAGCAGTGTACGGACTAGCGGGGTCCTCACAGATACGCAGTATTTT. It encodes CASSVRTSGVLTDTQYF.

The genes are TRBV25-1 and TRBJ1-6; D is uncertain. The germline V and J ends were trimmed by 4 bases and 10 bases, with 5 bases remaining between them. The CDR3 totals 11 residues. Germline assignment: CDR1 MGHDK and CDR2 SYGVNS. The CDR3, as DNA: TGTGCCAGCAGTGGACAATCACCCCTCCACTTT. Residues: CASSGQSPLHF.

V gene TRBV7-6 combines with J gene TRBJ2-7, with D possibly being TRBD1 (5 bases). The CDR3 spans 13 residues. CDR1 is SGHVS and CDR2 is FNYEAQ in the germline V gene. Trimming took off 1 base at V and 3 bases at J, with 7 bases between the two ends. The CDR3 DNA reads TGTGCCAGCAGCTTAGAACAGGTCTACGAGCAGTACTTC. Amino acids: CASSLEQVYEQYF.